The 14 T cell receptor beta chains presented below share a single source sample, sequenced in a study of metastatic and nonmetastatic thyroid tumors (TCRdb year 2020). Library preparation employed PCR. TCRdb records Illumina HiSeq 4000 as the sequencer. The public reads were run again by TCRdb, first through fastp at Q25 and then through MiXCR, and only productive beta chains were kept. The sample includes 27,000 or so clones, with 15% observed a single time. The top ten hold 15% to 17% of the sample. No treatment had been received by any patient before thyroid surgery. The sample comprised blood. These receptors all come from a male donor with papillary thyroid cancer or a benign thyroid nodule (not recorded which). Some clones in this sample may be carry-over from other donors' samples.

This clone has a handful of counts. V is TRBV6-1 and J is TRBJ2-3, with 11 bases lining up with TRBD2. In germline, CDR1 is MNHNS, CDR2 SASEGT. The V and J ends lost 4 bases and 5 bases, in that order; junction bases with no gene match: 14. This CDR3 is built from 18 residues. In nucleotides, the CDR3 is TGTGCCAGCAGTGGACTAGCGGGGTCGAAATCGCAAGGAGATACGCAGTATTTT. Translation gives CASSGLAGSKSQGDTQYF.

This clone was detected ten times or more. The chain couples TRBV3-1 to TRBJ2-3; possible D gene TRBD2, 5 bases. V was pared by 0 bases and J by 0 bases, with 16 bases between. The CDR3 runs to 18 residues. The germline gives CDR1 LGHDT, CDR2 YNNKEL (reference sequence). The CDR3 DNA reads TGTGCCAGCAGCCAAGAACGGAGCAGCGGATCTAGCACAGATACGCAGTATTTT. The encoded protein is CASSQERSSGSSTDTQYF.

This clone was detected many times. The V call is TRBV27, the J call TRBJ2-7; the match to TRBD2 covers 10 bases. Germline V gene data show CDR1 as MNHEY and CDR2 as SMNVEV (reference sequence). The ends lost 5 bases at V and 2 bases at J; junction bases unmatched: 3. CDR3 size: 14 residues. In DNA form, the CDR3 reads TGTGCCAGCAGTCTTAGCGGGGGGACCTACGAGCAGTACTTC. It codes for CASSLSGGTYEQYF.

This clone was seen many times. The gene calls are TRBV12-3 or TRBV12-4 and TRBJ2-7; D possibly corresponds to TRBD1 (5 bases). The CDR3 contains 14 residues. Trimming left V 5 bases short and J 0 bases short, with 11 bases between. For the CDR3, the DNA is TGTGCCAGCAGTCCTTCGACAGCCTCCTACGAGCAGTACTTC. It yields the protein CASSPSTASYEQYF.

The rearrangement joins TRBV30 to TRBJ2-7, with 12 bases lining up with TRBD1. V shed 0 bases, J shed 5 bases, and the junction held 2 bases outside the gene matches. The germline V gene has CDR1 GTSNPN and CDR2 SVGIG (reference sequence). This CDR3 spans 14 amino acids. DNA of the CDR3: TGTGCCTGGAGTGTCCGGGACAGGGGGCACGAGCAGTACTTC. Its protein product is CAWSVRDRGHEQYF.

By sample share, this clone is medium-sized. This chain joins TRBV6-1 and TRBJ2-7, with 9 positions matching TRBD1. Germline assignment: CDR1 MNHNS and CDR2 SASEGT. The CDR3 contains 16 residues. V gave up 6 bases and J gave up 0 bases; unmatched junction bases: 9. CDR3 nucleotides: TGTGCCAGCAGCCAGCAAACAGGGGGCGCCTCCTACGAGCAGTACTTC. Translated, it gives CASSQQTGGASYEQYF.

This clone was seen a few times. This may be a read error: a much more frequent sequence differs by one nucleotide. The chain couples TRBV7-9 to TRBJ2-1; D unresolved. CDR1 and CDR2 (germline): SEHNR, FQNEAQ (reference sequence). CDR3 length: 14 amino acids. V gave up 5 bases and J gave up 5 bases, with 13 bases separating them. The CDR3 sequence: CASSPGASHNEQFF. The CDR3 DNA reads as TGTGCCAGCAGCCCTGGCGCTTCCCACAATGAGCAGTTCTTC.

V is TRBV7-8 and J is TRBJ2-1; D ambiguous. The CDR3 spans 15 residues. The V end was cut by 5 bases, the J end by 10 bases, with 21 bases between. Per the germline V gene, CDR1 is SGHVS and CDR2 is FQNEAQ. The CDR3 loop reads CASSPIHGPRIEQFF. Written as DNA, the CDR3 is TGTGCCAGCAGCCCGATACATGGCCCACGTATCGAGCAGTTCTTC.

The table lists this clone with many counts. This could be a read error, since a much larger clone is one nucleotide away. V usage is TRBV4-1 and J usage is TRBJ1-1; D uncertain. Trimming took 5 bases from V and 2 from J, leaving 9 bases between them. The CDR3 sequence is 13 residues long. CDR1 and CDR2 from the germline V gene are MGHRA and YSYEKL. CDR3 sequence (DNA): TGCGCCAGCAGCGGGGAACGAAACACTGAAGCTTTCTTT. It is translated as CASSGERNTEAFF.

This clone is categorized as medium-sized (0.01 to 0.1%). V usage is TRBV5-1 and J usage is TRBJ1-2, with D perhaps matching TRBD1 (6 bases). The length of the CDR3 is 14 residues. The V gene's germline CDR1 is SGHRS and CDR2 YFSETQ. The V gene lost 3 bases and the J gene lost 4 bases, with 13 bases spanning the gap. CDR3 coding DNA: TGCGCCAGCAGCTCGGGAGGGGACACCTATGGCTACACCTTC. Its translation is CASSSGGDTYGYTF. Full variable domain (missing parts from reference TRBV5-1 and TRBJ1-2): KAGVTQTPRYLIKTRGQQVTLSCSPISGHRSVSWYQQTPGQGLQFLFEYFSETQRNKGNFPGRFSGRQFSNSRSEMNVSTLELGDSALYLCASSSGGDTYGYTFGSGTRLTVV.

This clone has more than one count but fewer than ten. A junction boundary mismatches the germline segment, possibly from a read error. This chain links TRBV6-1 with TRBJ1-3; D remains unclear. CDR3 size: 14 residues. Germline CDR1 reads MNHNS; CDR2 reads SASEGT. CDR3 nucleotide sequence: TGTGCCAGCAGGTGGGCGGCCGACGGAAACACAATACATTTT. Protein sequence: CASRWAADGNTIHF.

The genes are TRBV19 and TRBJ2-1; tentatively, D is TRBD2 (7 bases). CDR1 is LNHDA and CDR2 is SQIVND in the germline V gene (reference sequence). Trimming removed 1 base from V and 7 bases from J, with 17 bases in between. The CDR3 runs 16 residues. The CDR3 DNA is TGTGCCAGTAGTATAGGAGGCGGGGGCCCCGGGAATGAGCAGTTCTTC. Amino acids: CASSIGGGGPGNEQFF.

This clone was found many times. The chain employs TRBV12-3 or TRBV12-4 and TRBJ1-2; D gene ambiguous. This CDR3 is built from 12 residues. V lost 8 bases and J 4 bases, leaving 11 bases between the germline ends. For the CDR3, the DNA is TGTGCCAGCGCCGTTTCCCGCTATGGCTACACCTTC. As protein: CASAVSRYGYTF.

This clone has ten or more counts. V usage is TRBV6-6 and J usage is TRBJ2-3; 9 nucleotides align to TRBD2. The length of the CDR3 is 19 residues. The V segment lost 8 bases and the J segment 2 bases; nucleotides outside the gene matches: 20. Per germline, CDR1 MNHNY and CDR2 SVGAGI (reference sequence). This chain's CDR3 is CASATSNIPGLAVTDTQYF. Written as DNA, the CDR3 is TGTGCCAGCGCCACCTCTAATATTCCGGGACTAGCAGTCACAGATACGCAGTATTTT.